The 16 T cell receptor beta chains listed next were all sequenced from one sample in a study of blood T cell repertoires in COVID-19. Assay: immunoSEQ multiplex PCR; the TCRdb copy retains only in-frame clones and omits some. Of 280,000 or so clones listed, 83% were seen once; the top ten hold 8% to 10%. Sequences were obtained from peripheral blood. Receptors originate from a woman aged 50 to 60 who had recovered from COVID-19.

This chain connects TRBV4-3 to TRBJ2-3; D is ambiguous. Deletions cut 0 bases from V and 2 bases from J, with 15 bases between. Looked up from germline, CDR1 is LGHNA and CDR2 is YSLEER. This CDR3 has 17 amino acids. CDR3 in amino acids: CASSQDRPQAFTDTQYF. The CDR3, as DNA: TGCGCCAGCAGCCAAGATAGACCCCAGGCGTTCACAGATACGCAGTATTTT.

The rearrangement links TRBV19 to TRBJ2-7; 7 bases are shared with TRBD1. Germline V CDR1 and CDR2: LNHDA, SQIVND (reference sequence). J was trimmed by 2 bases and V by 4 bases; bases with no gene match: 5. The CDR3 is 14 amino acids. The DNA for the CDR3 is TGTGCCAGTAGTAAGGGGACAGAGCCCTACGAGCAGTACTTC. Encoded protein: CASSKGTEPYEQYF.

The gene calls are TRBV5-1 and TRBJ2-5, with TRBD1 matching 8 bases. With 0 bases clipped from V and 2 bases from J, the junction kept 0 bases outside the gene matches. The V gene's germline CDR1 is SGHRS and CDR2 YFSETQ. CDR3 length: 14 residues. CDR3 region: CASSLGTGQETQYF. CDR3 sequence (DNA): TGCGCCAGCAGCTTGGGGACAGGGCAAGAGACCCAGTACTTC.

The gene calls are TRBV14 and TRBJ2-1, with D hard to call. In germline, CDR1 is SGHDN, CDR2 FVKESK. The CDR3 totals 13 residues. With 1 base removed from V and 2 bases from J, the gap between germline ends came to 3 bases. The CDR3 protein is CASSQAAYNEQFF. CDR3 DNA sequence: TGTGCCAGCAGCCAAGCGGCCTACAATGAGCAGTTCTTC.

This clone came up many times. The chain links TRBV2 to TRBJ2-7; TRBD1 might be the D (5 bases). The length of the CDR3 is 15 residues. V lost 2 bases, J lost 4 bases, and 15 bases lay in between. Germline V CDR1 and CDR2: SNHLY, FYNNEI. The CDR3 protein is CASSEMALGAYEQYF. The DNA of the CDR3 is TGTGCCAGCAGTGAAATGGCCCTAGGGGCATACGAGCAGTACTTC. The variable domain in full, with the rest retrieved from reference TRBV2 and TRBJ2-7, is EPEVTQTPSHQVTQMGQEVILRCVPISNHLYFYWYRQILGQKVEFLVSFYNNEISEKSEIFDDQFSVERPDGSNFTLKIRSTKLEDSAMYFCASSEMALGAYEQYFGPGTRLTVT.

V is TRBV11-2 and J is TRBJ2-5; D is possibly TRBD1 (5 bases). The germline V gene has CDR1 SGHAT and CDR2 FQNNGV. This CDR3 has 13 residues. Trimming removed 5 bases from V and 5 bases from J, with 12 bases in between. CDR3 in amino acids: CASSPGQGETQYF. DNA for the CDR3: TGTGCCAGCAGCCCAGGTCAGGGTGAGACCCAGTACTTC.

The V and J genes are TRBV5-1 and TRBJ1-1, with 8 bases that match TRBD1. Germline CDR1 reads SGHRS; CDR2 reads YFSETQ. This CDR3 is 14 amino acids long. After removal of 4 bases from V and 7 bases from J, the junction contained 9 bases not matched to a gene. CDR3 region: CASSHQGAQDEAFF. The CDR3 DNA reads as TGCGCCAGCAGCCACCAGGGGGCGCAAGATGAAGCTTTCTTT.

The sample holds a few counts of this clone. The rearrangement uses TRBV6-2 or TRBV6-3 and TRBJ2-3; 7 bases agree with TRBD2. The ends lost 2 bases at V and 3 bases at J; junction bases unmatched: 5. There are 15 residues in the CDR3. Per germline, CDR1 MNHEY and CDR2 SVGEGT. For the CDR3, the DNA is TGTGCCAGCAGTTACCCGCCCGGGGGGACAGATACGCAGTATTTT. As protein: CASSYPPGGTDTQYF.

This clone is a singleton in its sample. The chain couples TRBV20-1 to TRBJ2-1, with 7 nucleotides matching TRBD2. Germline V gives CDR1 DFQATT, CDR2 SNEGSKA (reference sequence). The V segment lost 3 bases and the J segment 7 bases; nucleotides outside the gene matches: 9. The CDR3 runs to 14 residues. CDR3 nucleotide sequence: TGCAGTGCTAGTATAGCGGGTTCCCAGAATGAGCAGTTCTTC. Its translation: CSASIAGSQNEQFF.

CDR3 residues: CASSPPGGAEAFF. CDR3 sequence (DNA): TGCGCCAGCAGCCCGCCCGGAGGCGCTGAAGCTTTCTTT. The chain carries TRBV5-1 and TRBJ1-1; no firm D call. The germline V gene has CDR1 SGHRS and CDR2 YFSETQ. The CDR3 sequence is 13 residues long. Trimming removed 4 bases at V and 6 bases at J, with 13 bases between.

The J gene is TRBJ2-7, the V gene TRBV5-5, with 12 bases that match TRBD1. The CDR3 sequence is 16 residues long. The J segment lost 7 bases and the V segment lost 5 bases, leaving 13 bases of the junction unmatched. Germline CDR1 reads SGHKS; CDR2 reads YYEKEE (reference sequence). The CDR3: CASRTGTGGPPWEQYF. The CDR3 DNA is TGTGCCAGCAGAACAGGGACAGGGGGCCCCCCATGGGAGCAGTACTTC.

CDR3 sequence (DNA): TGTGCCAGCAGCGTAGAGGACGGGACAGGGTTACAGACCCAGTACTTC. Protein sequence: CASSVEDGTGLQTQYF. This chain links TRBV9 with TRBJ2-5, with 9 bases aligning to TRBD1. The CDR3 loop spans 16 amino acids. V shed 0 bases and J 6 bases; nucleotides not matched to a gene: 9. CDR1 and CDR2 (germline): SGDLS, YYNGEE. The full variable domain, in which reference TRBV9 and TRBJ2-5 provide the parts outside the CDR3, is DSGVTQTPKHLITATGQRVTLRCSPRSGDLSVYWYQQSLDQGLQFLIQYYNGEERAKGNILERFSAQQFPDLHSELNLSSLELGDSALYFCASSVEDGTGLQTQYFGPGTRLLVL.

The gene calls are TRBV30 and TRBJ2-7; 9 nucleotides align to TRBD2. CDR1 and CDR2 (germline): GTSNPN, SVGIG (reference sequence). The CDR3 covers 14 residues. V shed 1 base and J 3 bases; nucleotides not matched to a gene: 4. The CDR3 DNA reads as TGTGCCTGGAGTGAAGCGGGAGGCTTCTACGAGCAGTACTTC. Residues: CAWSEAGGFYEQYF.

J is TRBJ1-5 and V is TRBV7-8; D perhaps matches TRBD1 (5 bases). The CDR3 extends over 15 amino acids. Between the trimmed V and J ends, which lost 1 base and 3 bases, there was a span of 10 bases. Looked up from germline, CDR1 is SGHVS and CDR2 is FQNEAQ. The CDR3 loop is CASSLDSGFNQPQHF. The CDR3 region has the DNA TGTGCCAGCAGCTTAGACTCAGGGTTCAATCAGCCCCAGCATTTT.

This sequence joins TRBV5-4 and TRBJ2-2, with D unresolved. The CDR3 totals 14 residues. Per the germline V gene, CDR1 is SGHNT and CDR2 is YYREEE (reference sequence). V was shortened by 2 bases and J by 1 base, with 6 bases between the two germline ends. The CDR3 nucleotides are TGTGCCAGCAGCTTACAGCTGAACACCGGGGAGCTGTTTTTT. Protein: CASSLQLNTGELFF.

The chain joins TRBV4-2 to TRBJ2-7; 11 bases agree with TRBD2. The CDR3 has 15 residues. With V trimmed by 5 bases and J by 7 bases, 10 bases remained unmatched. The V gene's germline CDR1 is LGHNA and CDR2 YNFKEQ. Written as DNA, the CDR3 is TGTGCCAGCAGCTTCCGACTAGCGGGAACGGAGGAGCAGTACTTC. Translating gives CASSFRLAGTEEQYF.